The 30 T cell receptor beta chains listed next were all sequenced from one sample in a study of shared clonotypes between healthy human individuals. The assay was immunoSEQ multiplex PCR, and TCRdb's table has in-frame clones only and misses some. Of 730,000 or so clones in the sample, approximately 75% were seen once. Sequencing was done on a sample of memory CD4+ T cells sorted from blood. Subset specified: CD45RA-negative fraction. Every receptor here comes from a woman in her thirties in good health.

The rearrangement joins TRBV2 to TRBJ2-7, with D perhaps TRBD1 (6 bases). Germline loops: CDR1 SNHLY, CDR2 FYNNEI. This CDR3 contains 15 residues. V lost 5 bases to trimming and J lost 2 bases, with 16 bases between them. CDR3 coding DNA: TGTGCCAGCAGTAATAGCCCTGAGGGGGCCTACGAGCAGTACTTC. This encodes CASSNSPEGAYEQYF.

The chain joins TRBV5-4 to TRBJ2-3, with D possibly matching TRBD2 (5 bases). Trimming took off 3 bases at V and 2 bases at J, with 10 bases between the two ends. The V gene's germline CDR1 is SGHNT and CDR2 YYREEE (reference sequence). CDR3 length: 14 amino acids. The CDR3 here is CASSYRLPTDTQYF. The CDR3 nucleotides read TGTGCCAGCAGCTATCGACTACCCACAGATACGCAGTATTTT.

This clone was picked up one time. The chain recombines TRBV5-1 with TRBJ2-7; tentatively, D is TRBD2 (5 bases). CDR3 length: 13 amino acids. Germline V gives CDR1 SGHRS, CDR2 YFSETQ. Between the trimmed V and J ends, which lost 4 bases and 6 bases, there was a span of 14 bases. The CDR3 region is CASSGREGREQYF. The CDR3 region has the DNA TGCGCCAGCAGCGGCCGGGAAGGACGCGAGCAGTACTTC.

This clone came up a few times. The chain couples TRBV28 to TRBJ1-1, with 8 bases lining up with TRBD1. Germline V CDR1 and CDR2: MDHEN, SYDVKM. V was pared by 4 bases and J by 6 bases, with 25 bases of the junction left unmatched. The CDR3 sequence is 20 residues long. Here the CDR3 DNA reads TGTGCCAGCAGTTCAGGGGTGAGACAGGGGCGCAAGCACCTCGGGGCTGAAGCTTTCTTT. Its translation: CASSSGVRQGRKHLGAEAFF.

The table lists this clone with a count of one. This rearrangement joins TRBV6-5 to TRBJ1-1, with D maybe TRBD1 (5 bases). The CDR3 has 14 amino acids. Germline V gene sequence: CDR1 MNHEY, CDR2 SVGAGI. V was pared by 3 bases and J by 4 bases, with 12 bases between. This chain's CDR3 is CASSYFTGGTEAFF. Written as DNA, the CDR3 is TGTGCCAGCAGTTATTTTACTGGGGGCACTGAAGCTTTCTTT.

The CDR3 coding sequence is TGTGCCAGCCGTACAGGGGGCCCTGTCTCTGGAAACACCATATATTTT. Translation: CASRTGGPVSGNTIYF. The rearrangement links TRBV28 to TRBJ1-3, with 9 nucleotides matching TRBD1. Germline-derived CDR1 and CDR2 are MDHEN and SYDVKM. The V segment lost 8 bases and the J segment 0 bases; nucleotides outside the gene matches: 8. This CDR3 has 16 residues.

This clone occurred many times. CDR3 protein: CASSPTQGTDTQYF. CDR3 nucleotide sequence: TGTGCCAGCTCACCGACGCAGGGCACAGATACGCAGTATTTT. The chain uses TRBV18 and TRBJ2-3; D not certain. Between the trimmed V and J ends, which lost 3 bases and 1 base, there was a span of 8 bases. This CDR3 has 14 residues. CDR1 and CDR2 (germline): KGHSH, LQKENI.

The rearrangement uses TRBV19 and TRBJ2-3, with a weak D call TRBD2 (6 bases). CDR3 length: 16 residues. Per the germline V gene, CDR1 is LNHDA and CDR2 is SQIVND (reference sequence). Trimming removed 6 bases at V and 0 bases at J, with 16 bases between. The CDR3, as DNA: TGTGCCAGTAGGGATGGGACTCTGGCTAGCACAGATACGCAGTATTTT. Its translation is CASRDGTLASTDTQYF.

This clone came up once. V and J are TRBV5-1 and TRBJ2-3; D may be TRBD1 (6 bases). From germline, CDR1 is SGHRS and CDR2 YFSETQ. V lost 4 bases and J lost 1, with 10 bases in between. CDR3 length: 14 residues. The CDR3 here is CASSPAGGTDTQYF. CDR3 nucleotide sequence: TGCGCCAGCAGCCCGGCAGGGGGCACAGATACGCAGTATTTT.

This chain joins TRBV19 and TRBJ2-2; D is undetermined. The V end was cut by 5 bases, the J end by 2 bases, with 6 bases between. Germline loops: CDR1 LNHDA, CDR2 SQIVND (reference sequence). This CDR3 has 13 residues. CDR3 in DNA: TGTGCCAGTAGTGTCCTTAACACCGGGGAGCTGTTTTTT. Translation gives CASSVLNTGELFF.

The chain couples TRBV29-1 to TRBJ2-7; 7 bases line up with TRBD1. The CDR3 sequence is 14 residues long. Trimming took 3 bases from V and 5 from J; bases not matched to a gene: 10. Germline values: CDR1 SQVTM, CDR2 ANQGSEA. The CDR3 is CSVEGPGGGNEQYF. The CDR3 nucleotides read TGCAGCGTTGAGGGGCCAGGGGGTGGGAACGAGCAGTACTTC.

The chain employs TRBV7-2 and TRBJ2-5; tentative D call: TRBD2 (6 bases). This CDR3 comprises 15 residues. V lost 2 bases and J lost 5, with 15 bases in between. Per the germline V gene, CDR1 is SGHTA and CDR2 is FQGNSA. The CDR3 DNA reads TGTGCCAGCAGCTTAAGACTAGTAAGGCAGGAGACCCAGTACTTC. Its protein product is CASSLRLVRQETQYF.

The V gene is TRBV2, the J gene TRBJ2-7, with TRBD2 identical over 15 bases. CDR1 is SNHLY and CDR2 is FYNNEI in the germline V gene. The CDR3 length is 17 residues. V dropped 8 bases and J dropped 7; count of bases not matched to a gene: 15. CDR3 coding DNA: TGTGCCAGCGGGGGACTAGCGGGAGGATGGGGCATGGGGGAGCAGTACTTC. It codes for CASGGLAGGWGMGEQYF.

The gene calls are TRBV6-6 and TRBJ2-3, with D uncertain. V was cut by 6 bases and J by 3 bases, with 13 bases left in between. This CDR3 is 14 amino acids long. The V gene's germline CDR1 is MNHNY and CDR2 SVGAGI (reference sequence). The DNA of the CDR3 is TGTGCCAGCAGCCGGCCCTCGAGAACAGATACGCAGTATTTT. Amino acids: CASSRPSRTDTQYF.

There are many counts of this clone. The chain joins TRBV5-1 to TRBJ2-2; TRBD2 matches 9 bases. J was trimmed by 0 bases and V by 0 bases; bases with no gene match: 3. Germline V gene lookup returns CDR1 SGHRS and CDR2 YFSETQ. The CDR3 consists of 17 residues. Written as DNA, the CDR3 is TGCGCCAGCAGCTTGGGAGCTAGCGGGACGAACACCGGGGAGCTGTTTTTT. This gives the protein CASSLGASGTNTGELFF.

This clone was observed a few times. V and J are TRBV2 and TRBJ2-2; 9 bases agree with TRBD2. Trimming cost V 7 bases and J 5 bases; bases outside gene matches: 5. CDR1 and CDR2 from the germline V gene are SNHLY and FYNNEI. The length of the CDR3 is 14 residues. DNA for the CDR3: TGTGCCAGCAAGGGACTAGCAGGTACCGGGGAGCTGTTTTTT. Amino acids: CASKGLAGTGELFF.

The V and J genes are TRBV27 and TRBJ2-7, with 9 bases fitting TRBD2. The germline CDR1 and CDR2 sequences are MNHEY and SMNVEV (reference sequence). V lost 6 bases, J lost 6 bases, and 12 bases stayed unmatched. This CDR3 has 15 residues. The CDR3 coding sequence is TGTGCCAGCAGGACCCGAACGGGACTAGCCAGCGAGCAGTACTTC. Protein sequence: CASRTRTGLASEQYF.

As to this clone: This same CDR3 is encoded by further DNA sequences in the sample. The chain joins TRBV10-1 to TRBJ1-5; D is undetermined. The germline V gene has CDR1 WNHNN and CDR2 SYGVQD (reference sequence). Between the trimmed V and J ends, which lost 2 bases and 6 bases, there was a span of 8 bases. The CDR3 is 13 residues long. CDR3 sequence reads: CASSESGGQPQHF. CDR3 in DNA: TGCGCCAGCAGTGAGAGCGGAGGTCAGCCCCAGCATTTT.

DNA for the CDR3: TGTGCCAGCAGTTCTCCGGGACTAGGCCAGGATACGCAGTATTTT. Protein: CASSSPGLGQDTQYF. The chain joins TRBV28 to TRBJ2-3; 8 nucleotides agree with TRBD2. The length of the CDR3 is 15 residues. The V gene's germline CDR1 is MDHEN and CDR2 SYDVKM. After removal of 4 bases from V and 6 bases from J, the junction contained 9 bases not matched to a gene.

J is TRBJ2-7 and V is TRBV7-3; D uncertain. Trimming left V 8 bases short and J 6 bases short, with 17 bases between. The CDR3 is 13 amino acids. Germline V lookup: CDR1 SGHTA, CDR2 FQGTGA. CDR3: CASGTTTIVEQYF. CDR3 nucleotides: TGTGCCAGCGGTACAACCACCATAGTCGAGCAGTACTTC.

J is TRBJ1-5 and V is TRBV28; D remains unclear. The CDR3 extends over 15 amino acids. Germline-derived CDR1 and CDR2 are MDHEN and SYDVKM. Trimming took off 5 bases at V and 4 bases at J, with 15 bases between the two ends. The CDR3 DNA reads TGTGCCAGCAGTCCGATCGGCAGACAAAATCAGCCCCAGCATTTT. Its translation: CASSPIGRQNQPQHF.

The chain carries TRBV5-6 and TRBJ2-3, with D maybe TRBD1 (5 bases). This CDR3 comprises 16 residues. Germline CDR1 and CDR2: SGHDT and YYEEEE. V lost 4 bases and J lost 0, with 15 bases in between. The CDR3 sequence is CASSRRQQASTDTQYF. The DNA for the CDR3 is TGTGCCAGCAGCCGCCGACAGCAGGCTAGCACAGATACGCAGTATTTT.

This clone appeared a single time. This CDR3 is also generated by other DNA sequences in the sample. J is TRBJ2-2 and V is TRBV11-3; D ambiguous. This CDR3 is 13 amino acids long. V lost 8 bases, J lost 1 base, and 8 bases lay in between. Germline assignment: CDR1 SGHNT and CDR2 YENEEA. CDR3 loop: CASGTGNTGELFF. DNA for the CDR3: TGTGCCAGCGGTACTGGGAACACCGGGGAGCTGTTTTTT.

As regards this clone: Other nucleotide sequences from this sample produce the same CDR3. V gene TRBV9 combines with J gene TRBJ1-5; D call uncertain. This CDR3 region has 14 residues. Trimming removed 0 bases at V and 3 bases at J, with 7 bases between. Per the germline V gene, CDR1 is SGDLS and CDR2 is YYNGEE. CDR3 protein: CASSVASSNQPQHF. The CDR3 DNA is TGTGCCAGCAGCGTAGCCAGTTCCAATCAGCCCCAGCATTTT.

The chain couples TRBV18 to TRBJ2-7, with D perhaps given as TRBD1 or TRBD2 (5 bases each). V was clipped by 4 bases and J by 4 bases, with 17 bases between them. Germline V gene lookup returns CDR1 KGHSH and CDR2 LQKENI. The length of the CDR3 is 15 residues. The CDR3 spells CASSRWGTVQYEQYF. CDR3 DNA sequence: TGTGCCAGCTCACGGTGGGGGACCGTTCAGTACGAGCAGTACTTC.

The CDR3 is CASSLNTEAFF. The CDR3 coding sequence is TGCGCCAGCAGCCTGAACACTGAAGCTTTCTTT. The chain couples TRBV4-3 to TRBJ1-1; D is uncertain. Trimming stripped 4 bases from V and 0 bases from J, with 0 bases between. Looked up from germline, CDR1 is LGHNA and CDR2 is YSLEER. The CDR3 has 11 amino acids.

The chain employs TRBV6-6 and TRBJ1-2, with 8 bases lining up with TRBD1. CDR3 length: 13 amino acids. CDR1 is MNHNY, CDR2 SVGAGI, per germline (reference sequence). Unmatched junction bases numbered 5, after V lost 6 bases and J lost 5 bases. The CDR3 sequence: CASSHGQGYGYTF. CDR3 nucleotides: TGTGCCAGCAGCCACGGACAGGGTTATGGCTACACCTTC.

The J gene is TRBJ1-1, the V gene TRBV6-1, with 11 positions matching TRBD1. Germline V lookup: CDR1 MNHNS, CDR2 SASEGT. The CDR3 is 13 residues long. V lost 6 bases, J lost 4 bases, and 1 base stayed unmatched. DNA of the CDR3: TGTGCCAGCAGGGACAGGGGGCTCACTGAAGCTTTCTTT. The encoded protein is CASRDRGLTEAFF.

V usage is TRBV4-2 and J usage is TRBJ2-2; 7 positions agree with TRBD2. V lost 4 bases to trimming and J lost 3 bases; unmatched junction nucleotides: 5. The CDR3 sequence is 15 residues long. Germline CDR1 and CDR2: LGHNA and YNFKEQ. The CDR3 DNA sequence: TGTGCCAGCAGCCTGGGAGGGGTCGACACCGGGGAGCTGTTTTTT. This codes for CASSLGGVDTGELFF.

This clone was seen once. The CDR3, as DNA: TGTGCCACCAGCAGAGAGACGGGTCCCGGGGAGCTGTTTTTT. Protein product: CATSRETGPGELFF. This chain uses TRBV15 with TRBJ2-2, with D unresolved. The germline gives CDR1 LNHNV, CDR2 YYDKDF (reference sequence). V lost 0 bases, J lost 6 bases, and 8 bases lay in between. The CDR3 sequence is 14 residues long.